The 29 T cell receptor beta chains below were found in one sample sequenced in a study of shared clonotypes between healthy human individuals. The assay was immunoSEQ multiplex PCR, and TCRdb's table has in-frame clones only and misses some. The sample has about 2.4 million clones; roughly 93% are singletons. The material sequenced was naive CD4+ T cells from PBMCs. Subset described: CD45RA+ positively selected. These receptors were taken from a man aged 18 to 29 in good health. Some clones in this sample may be carry-over from other donors' samples.

The chain uses TRBV28 and TRBJ1-2; D perhaps matches TRBD1 (5 bases). Between the trimmed V and J ends, which lost 4 bases and 3 bases, there was a span of 18 bases. This CDR3 has 16 residues. Germline values: CDR1 MDHEN, CDR2 SYDVKM. CDR3: CASSSNRDGPHYGYTF. CDR3 sequence (DNA): TGTGCCAGCAGTTCGAACCGGGACGGCCCTCACTATGGCTACACCTTC.

V and J are TRBV19 and TRBJ2-5; 10 positions match TRBD1. Germline values: CDR1 LNHDA, CDR2 SQIVND (reference sequence). Trimming removed 3 bases from V and 2 bases from J; junction bases left unmatched: 6. The CDR3 has 16 amino acids. CDR3 in amino acids: CASSIVGTGAQETQYF. The CDR3, as DNA: TGTGCCAGTAGTATCGTTGGGACAGGGGCACAAGAGACCCAGTACTTC. The entire variable domain, with the rest obtained from reference TRBV19 and TRBJ2-5, is as follows: DGGITQSPKYLFRKEGQNVTLSCEQNLNHDAMYWYRQDPGQGLRLIYYSQIVNDFQKGDIAEGYSVSREKKESFPLTVTSAQKNPTAFYLCASSIVGTGAQETQYFGPGTRLLVL.

The chain uses TRBV6-6 and TRBJ1-1; the match to TRBD1 covers 7 bases. Germline lookup yields CDR1 MNHNY and CDR2 SVGAGI (reference sequence). V was pared by 5 bases and J by 6 bases, with 9 bases of the junction left unmatched. CDR3 length: 14 residues. CDR3 bases: TGTGCCAGCAGTCCTTGGGACAGAAGCGCTGAAGCTTTCTTT. It codes for CASSPWDRSAEAFF.

The chain links TRBV11-2 to TRBJ2-1; no clear D gene. This CDR3 has 15 residues. Germline CDR1 reads SGHAT; CDR2 reads FQNNGV. V was pared by 5 bases and J by 0 bases, with 11 bases between. The CDR3 DNA is TGTGCCAGCAGCGAAGGAAGAGGCTCCTACAATGAGCAGTTCTTC. Its translation: CASSEGRGSYNEQFF.

The genes are TRBV10-3 and TRBJ1-6; D ambiguous. This CDR3 has 15 residues. Trimming left V 6 bases short and J 9 bases short, with 18 bases between. Looked up from germline, CDR1 is ENHRY and CDR2 is SYGVKD. CDR3 nucleotides: TGTGCCATCAGGGAATCCGACTTAAGAGGTTCACCCCTCCACTTT. It yields the protein CAIRESDLRGSPLHF.

The chain has TRBV2 and TRBJ1-2; D perhaps matches TRBD1 (5 bases). From germline, CDR1 is SNHLY and CDR2 FYNNEI. The CDR3 is made up of 14 amino acids. V was trimmed by 6 bases and J by 5 bases, leaving 16 bases between them. CDR3 residues: CASSRDGEKYGYTF. CDR3 DNA sequence: TGTGCCAGCAGCAGGGACGGGGAAAAGTATGGCTACACCTTC.

This clone was found once. This chain uses TRBV11-2 with TRBJ2-3; D possibly corresponds to TRBD2 (5 bases). V was clipped by 4 bases and J by 0 bases, with 8 bases between them. Germline values: CDR1 SGHAT, CDR2 FQNNGV. The CDR3 sequence is 14 residues long. In DNA, the CDR3 is TGTGCCAGCAGCTCTACTAGGAGCACAGATACGCAGTATTTT. Protein: CASSSTRSTDTQYF.

The CDR3 region has the DNA TGTGCCAGCAGCTTGGGGGTGGGGAGTGTAGATACGCAGTATTTT. It is translated as CASSLGVGSVDTQYF. The chain uses TRBV5-4 and TRBJ2-3, with D perhaps matching TRBD2 (5 bases). From germline, CDR1 is SGHNT and CDR2 YYREEE (reference sequence). This CDR3 has 15 amino acids. V dropped 0 bases and J dropped 5 bases, with 13 bases sitting between them.

This clone has just one count. The J gene is TRBJ2-2, the V gene TRBV11-2; 10 bases align to TRBD2. J lost 2 bases, V lost 2 bases, and 2 bases had no gene match. CDR1 is SGHAT, CDR2 FQNNGV, per germline. The CDR3 is 16 residues long. The CDR3 loop reads CASSLQLAGNTGELFF. The CDR3 region has the DNA TGTGCCAGCAGCTTACAACTAGCGGGAAACACCGGGGAGCTGTTTTTT.

This rearrangement joins TRBV4-1 to TRBJ1-6; D gene ambiguous. The CDR3 has 15 residues. Per the germline V gene, CDR1 is MGHRA and CDR2 is YSYEKL. Trimming stripped 3 bases from V and 8 bases from J, with 14 bases between. CDR3 amino acids: CASSQGRVLDSPLHF. The CDR3 nucleotides are TGCGCCAGCAGCCAGGGTAGGGTTCTTGATTCACCCCTCCACTTT.

This chain uses TRBV7-9 with TRBJ2-5, with D maybe TRBD2 (6 bases). Per the germline V gene, CDR1 is SEHNR and CDR2 is FQNEAQ (reference sequence). The V end was cut by 3 bases, the J end by 4 bases, with 9 bases between. CDR3 size: 13 residues. The CDR3 here is CASSFQGLETQYF. CDR3 in DNA: TGTGCCAGCAGCTTTCAGGGACTAGAGACCCAGTACTTC.

The J gene is TRBJ1-1, the V gene TRBV5-6; 7 nucleotides match TRBD1. Germline V gene data show CDR1 as SGHDT and CDR2 as YYEEEE. This CDR3 spans 15 amino acids. V shed 0 bases and J 3 bases; nucleotides not matched to a gene: 5. The CDR3 sequence: CASSLEDRRYTEAFF. As DNA, the CDR3 is TGTGCCAGCAGCTTGGAGGACAGGCGCTACACTGAAGCTTTCTTT. The entire variable domain, with the rest obtained from reference TRBV5-6 and TRBJ1-1, is as follows: DAGVTQSPTHLIKTRGQQVTLRCSPKSGHDTVSWYQQALGQGPQFIFQYYEEEERQRGNFPDRFSGHQFPNYSSELNVNALLLGDSALYLCASSLEDRRYTEAFFGQGTRLTVV.

The V call is TRBV15, the J call TRBJ1-2, with TRBD1 matching over 7 bases. The CDR3 consists of 14 residues. Germline V CDR1 and CDR2: LNHNV, YYDKDF (reference sequence). V shed 2 bases, J shed 8 bases, and the junction held 8 bases outside the gene matches. The CDR3 here is CATSRTGVLSGYTF. The CDR3 DNA follows: TGTGCCACCAGCAGAACAGGGGTCCTCTCGGGCTACACCTTC.

V gene TRBV28 combines with J gene TRBJ2-5; D gene uncertain. V was cut by 8 bases and J by 2 bases, with 6 bases left in between. The germline V gene has CDR1 MDHEN and CDR2 SYDVKM. CDR3 length: 11 amino acids. The CDR3 region has the DNA TGTGCCAGCGGCTCTCAAGAGACCCAGTACTTC. Protein product: CASGSQETQYF.

The chain links TRBV5-1 to TRBJ2-1; D ambiguous. V was cut by 4 bases and J by 0 bases, with 11 bases left in between. The germline V gene has CDR1 SGHRS and CDR2 YFSETQ. The CDR3 runs to 15 residues. CDR3: CASSRGASSYNEQFF. DNA of the CDR3: TGCGCCAGCAGCCGAGGAGCGAGCTCCTACAATGAGCAGTTCTTC.

The chain is built from TRBV5-4 and TRBJ2-2, with TRBD2 matching over 7 bases. J was trimmed by 4 bases and V by 4 bases; bases with no gene match: 10. CDR1 is SGHNT, CDR2 YYREEE, per germline (reference sequence). The CDR3 runs 16 residues. As DNA, the CDR3 is TGTGCCAGCAGCGCCGGACTAGTTGGGGGCACCGGGGAGCTGTTTTTT. Translating it yields CASSAGLVGGTGELFF.

This sequence joins TRBV4-1 and TRBJ2-1, with D possibly called TRBD1 or TRBD2 (6 bases each). In germline, CDR1 is MGHRA, CDR2 YSYEKL. Trimming took 4 bases from V and 5 from J, leaving 21 bases between them. This CDR3 has 17 residues. The CDR3 is CASSPQPGARSHNEQFF. DNA for the CDR3: TGCGCCAGCAGCCCACAGCCGGGGGCACGGTCTCACAATGAGCAGTTCTTC.

The chain joins TRBV6-5 to TRBJ1-1; D is unresolved. Trimming shortened V by 11 bases and J by 0 bases, and 13 bases separated the two germline ends. In germline, CDR1 is MNHEY, CDR2 SVGAGI. The CDR3 length is 13 residues. Here the CDR3 DNA reads TGTGCCGCCCGGCAGAACCTGAACACTGAAGCTTTCTTT. Translating it yields CAARQNLNTEAFF.

This clone has a handful of counts. V usage is TRBV19 and J usage is TRBJ1-5; a possible D gene is TRBD1 (5 bases). The CDR3 length is 16 residues. The V gene's germline CDR1 is LNHDA and CDR2 SQIVND (reference sequence). Between the trimmed V and J ends, which lost 2 bases and 5 bases, there was a span of 16 bases. CDR3 in DNA: TGTGCCAGTAGTATAAAATCGGGGCAGGGATATCAGCCCCAGCATTTT. As protein: CASSIKSGQGYQPQHF.

As regards this clone: The sample has other DNA sequences that encode this CDR3 too. This chain uses TRBV6-1 with TRBJ2-2; the D is unclear. V was pared by 8 bases and J by 3 bases, with 7 bases between. CDR1 and CDR2 from the germline V gene are MNHNS and SASEGT. The CDR3 is 12 amino acids. For the CDR3, the DNA is TGTGCCAGCCGAAGGGACACCGGGGAGCTGTTTTTT. Its translation: CASRRDTGELFF.

This chain joins TRBV19 and TRBJ2-5; D remains unclear. V lost 3 bases, J lost 5 bases, and 13 bases lay in between. The CDR3 runs to 14 residues. Germline V gene data show CDR1 as LNHDA and CDR2 as SQIVND (reference sequence). The CDR3 is CASSISWAVETQYF. In DNA form, the CDR3 reads TGTGCCAGTAGTATCTCATGGGCAGTGGAGACCCAGTACTTC.

The V and J genes are TRBV11-3 and TRBJ2-3; D gene unclear. Germline V gives CDR1 SGHNT, CDR2 YENEEA. This CDR3 has 14 amino acids. Trimming took 1 base from V and 4 from J, leaving 9 bases between them. The CDR3 sequence is CASSLVAESDTQYF. CDR3 sequence (DNA): TGTGCCAGCAGCTTAGTGGCAGAGTCAGATACGCAGTATTTT.

To note about this clone: Other DNA sequences of this sample code for an identical CDR3. V usage is TRBV7-2 and J usage is TRBJ2-6; TRBD1 agrees at 7 bases. After removal of 4 bases from V and 2 bases from J, the junction contained 2 bases not matched to a gene. This CDR3 has 15 amino acids. Germline values: CDR1 SGHTA, CDR2 FQGNSA. CDR3 amino acids: CASSSTGAGANVLTF. The DNA for the CDR3 is TGTGCCAGCAGCTCTACAGGGGCTGGGGCCAACGTCCTGACTTTC.

About this clone itself: Additional DNA sequences in this sample encode the identical CDR3. The J gene is TRBJ1-3, the V gene TRBV18; D is uncertain. This CDR3 has 13 residues. CDR1 is KGHSH and CDR2 is LQKENI in the germline V gene. Trimming pared 8 bases from V and 1 base from J, leaving 9 bases between. The CDR3 loop reads CASSQDSGNTIYF. In DNA, the CDR3 is TGTGCCAGCAGTCAGGATTCTGGAAACACCATATATTTT.

This sequence joins TRBV10-2 and TRBJ1-1; tentative D call: TRBD1 (5 bases). Per the germline V gene, CDR1 is WSHSY and CDR2 is SAAADI. Deletions cut 4 bases from V and 0 bases from J, with 12 bases between. This CDR3 is built from 15 residues. The CDR3 DNA reads as TGCGCCAGCAGTGGCTGGGACGGAATGAACACTGAAGCTTTCTTT. As protein: CASSGWDGMNTEAFF.

The genes are TRBV19 and TRBJ2-4, with D perhaps TRBD1 (6 bases). Trimming cost V 1 base and J 14 bases, with 12 bases left between them. Germline V gene lookup returns CDR1 LNHDA and CDR2 SQIVND (reference sequence). The CDR3 loop spans 12 amino acids. CDR3 protein: CASSIGGQAEYF. CDR3 DNA sequence: TGTGCCAGTAGTATAGGGGGACAAGCGGAGTACTTC. Supplemented by reference TRBV19 and TRBJ2-4, the full variable domain reads DGGITQSPKYLFRKEGQNVTLSCEQNLNHDAMYWYRQDPGQGLRLIYYSQIVNDFQKGDIAEGYSVSREKKESFPLTVTSAQKNPTAFYLCASSIGGQAEYFGAGTRLSVL.

The chain carries TRBV25-1 and TRBJ1-5, with D unresolved. With 3 bases removed from V and 2 bases from J, the gap between germline ends came to 2 bases. Germline V gene lookup returns CDR1 MGHDK and CDR2 SYGVNS. This CDR3 spans 12 amino acids. As DNA, the CDR3 is TGTGCCAGCAGTGAGGGCAATCAGCCCCAGCATTTT. Translated: CASSEGNQPQHF.

V gene TRBV5-1 combines with J gene TRBJ2-3, with 8 bases lining up with TRBD2. CDR1 SGHRS and CDR2 YFSETQ come from the germline V gene. This CDR3 region has 15 residues. Germline trimming cut 1 base from V and 7 bases from J; bases unmatched to any gene: 8. CDR3 residues: CASSLIAGTDYTQYF. In DNA, the CDR3 is TGCGCCAGCAGCTTGATAGCGGGGACCGATTATACGCAGTATTTT. The full variable domain, completed using reference TRBV5-1 and TRBJ2-3, is KAGVTQTPRYLIKTRGQQVTLSCSPISGHRSVSWYQQTPGQGLQFLFEYFSETQRNKGNFPGRFSGRQFSNSRSEMNVSTLELGDSALYLCASSLIAGTDYTQYFGPGTRLTVL.

Points on this clone: This sample also contains other DNA sequences that code for the same CDR3. The chain couples TRBV28 to TRBJ1-2; D might be TRBD1 (5 bases). Germline assignment: CDR1 MDHEN and CDR2 SYDVKM. The length of the CDR3 is 13 residues. Trimming stripped 2 bases from V and 8 bases from J, with 12 bases between. CDR3 sequence (DNA): TGTGCCAGCAGTTTACTGCAGGGCGGCGGCTACACCTTC. The encoded protein is CASSLLQGGGYTF.